This T cell receptor (beta chain) is drawn from a study of cytomegalovirus exposure and HLA in healthy donors. Turning to the study itself: A prior study identified approximately 120 million unique TCR beta sequences from roughly 180 million T cells. General study results and limits: In a later analysis, productive TCRs from donors in an Asian-associated ancestry cluster reportedly carried fewer N-insertions than the cohort mean. In vitro assays verified that a few CMV-associated chains recognized CMV antigens specifically. CMV serostatus was the only recorded immune exposure for donors.

The germline V gene has CDR1 MGHRA and CDR2 YSYEKL. This CDR3 contains 15 residues. The ends were cut back, 2 bases at V and 2 bases at J, with 13 bases in the middle. With 60 Vbeta and 13 Jbeta primers, the PCR was carried out. Here immunoSEQ multiplex PCR was the method, and the copy in TCRdb shows in-frame clones only, minus some. The data show over 150,000 clones, with approximately 75% seen just once and 3.5% to 4.5% held by the top ten. With respect to this clone: Its antigen remains unknown.

Sequencing was carried out using PBMCs. The sequence came from a man aged 25-40 years in good health and CMV-seropositive. The rearrangement joins TRBV4-1 to TRBJ2-7, with no clear D. The CDR3: CASSQLAGATYEQYF. In DNA form, the CDR3 reads TGCGCCAGCAGCCAATTGGCAGGTGCTACCTACGAGCAGTACTTC.